What follows are 19 T cell receptor beta chains derived from one specimen sequenced in a study of cytomegalovirus exposure and HLA in healthy donors. Primers for the PCR totalled 60 Vbeta and 13 Jbeta. Profiled with immunoSEQ multiplex PCR; TCRdb holds only in-frame clones, not every one. The table lists 150,000 to 200,000 clones, 60% to 80% of them singletons. The sample taken for sequencing was PBMCs. Receptors originate from a woman aged 50 to 65 in good health and CMV-seropositive.

In its sample, this clone was seen a few times. The genes are TRBV5-4 and TRBJ2-1; D may be TRBD1 (5 bases). V was pared by 3 bases and J by 3 bases, with 16 bases between. The CDR3 is 16 amino acids. Germline loops: CDR1 SGHNT, CDR2 YYREEE (reference sequence). CDR3 DNA: TGTGCCAGCAGCTCCTCTTCAGGGAATAACTACAATGAGCAGTTCTTC. Amino acids: CASSSSSGNNYNEQFF. Looking up the rest from reference TRBV5-4 and TRBJ2-1 gives the full variable domain: ETGVTQSPTHLIKTRGQQVTLRCSSQSGHNTVSWYQQALGQGPQFIFQYYREEENGRGNFPPRFSGLQFPNYSSELNVNALELDDSALYLCASSSSSGNNYNEQFFGPGTRLTVL.

The chain is built from TRBV6-5 and TRBJ2-1; 7 bases agree with TRBD1. Germline loops: CDR1 MNHEY, CDR2 SVGAGI. V lost 2 bases to trimming and J lost 1 base; unmatched junction nucleotides: 5. The CDR3 sequence is 16 residues long. The DNA of the CDR3 is TGTGCCAGCAGTTACGACAGGGCGTCGTCCTACAATGAGCAGTTCTTC. Its protein is CASSYDRASSYNEQFF.

With regard to this clone: A read error may account for a junction end that differs from germline. V is TRBV28 and J is TRBJ1-2, with TRBD1 identical over 8 bases. Germline CDR1 reads MDHEN; CDR2 reads SYDVKM. This CDR3 has 14 amino acids. The CDR3 DNA reads TGTGCCAGCTCCCCTGCGGGAAGATTACAGGGGGTCCACTTC. Translation gives CASSPAGRLQGVHF.

CDR3 amino acids: CASSRPSDRGTYEAFF. CDR3 bases: TGTGCCAGCAGCCGACCATCCGACAGGGGGACGTATGAAGCTTTCTTT. The rearrangement joins TRBV28 to TRBJ1-1; 9 bases match TRBD1. CDR1 is MDHEN, CDR2 SYDVKM, per germline. Trimming took 6 bases from V and 7 from J; bases not matched to a gene: 15. The length of the CDR3 is 16 residues.

This sequence joins TRBV18 and TRBJ1-4; 9 nucleotides agree with TRBD1. Germline V gene data show CDR1 as KGHSH and CDR2 as LQKENI. V dropped 5 bases and J dropped 4; count of bases not matched to a gene: 5. This CDR3 spans 15 amino acids. CDR3: CASSKGQGGNEKLFF. The CDR3 nucleotides are TGTGCCAGCTCAAAGGGACAGGGCGGTAATGAAAAACTGTTTTTT.

The chain links TRBV7-6 to TRBJ2-7, with D hard to call. Germline CDR1 and CDR2: SGHVS and FNYEAQ. The CDR3 covers 13 residues. Between the trimmed V and J ends, which lost 5 bases and 0 bases, there was a span of 8 bases. The CDR3 bases are TGTGCCAGCAGCCCCCCAGACTCCTACGAGCAGTACTTC. As protein: CASSPPDSYEQYF.

This clone came up a few times. The chain combines TRBV2 with TRBJ2-7; 7 nucleotides line up with TRBD2. The CDR3 extends over 13 amino acids. Germline values: CDR1 SNHLY, CDR2 FYNNEI. Germline trimming cut 3 bases from V and 3 bases from J; bases unmatched to any gene: 2. The CDR3 protein is CASSESGGYEQYF. CDR3 DNA: TGTGCCAGCAGTGAGTCGGGGGGCTACGAGCAGTACTTC.

The chain employs TRBV27 and TRBJ1-5, with TRBD1 identical over 9 bases. Trimming cost V 3 bases and J 4 bases; bases outside gene matches: 4. From germline, CDR1 is MNHEY and CDR2 SMNVEV (reference sequence). This CDR3 is 15 amino acids long. CDR3 residues: CASSFDRGRNQPQHF. CDR3 coding DNA: TGTGCCAGCAGTTTTGACAGGGGGAGGAATCAGCCCCAGCATTTT.

The CDR3 nucleotides read TGTGCCAGCAGTTTCCAAGCTAATGGGCTCTCCTACGAGCAGTACTTC. Its protein product is CASSFQANGLSYEQYF. The J gene is TRBJ2-7, the V gene TRBV27; D gene ambiguous. The V and J ends lost 3 bases and 0 bases respectively, with 15 bases between them. The CDR3 covers 16 residues. Germline V CDR1 and CDR2: MNHEY, SMNVEV (reference sequence).

This clone is a singleton in its sample. The chain recombines TRBV30 with TRBJ1-5; 11 bases match TRBD1. CDR1 GTSNPN and CDR2 SVGIG come from the germline V gene (reference sequence). Trimming at V came to 6 bases and at J to 4 bases, leaving 5 bases not matched to a gene. The length of the CDR3 is 14 residues. The CDR3 loop is CACSGQGGNQPQHF. CDR3 nucleotide sequence: TGTGCCTGCTCGGGACAGGGGGGAAATCAGCCCCAGCATTTT.

This clone was observed a few times. The rearrangement links TRBV19 to TRBJ1-1; perhaps TRBD1 as D (5 bases). CDR1 is LNHDA and CDR2 is SQIVND in the germline V gene (reference sequence). The CDR3 covers 17 residues. V dropped 2 bases and J dropped 0 bases, with 16 bases sitting between them. The CDR3 reads CASSIKEGPQLNTEAFF. The CDR3 region has the DNA TGTGCCAGTAGTATAAAGGAGGGGCCCCAGTTGAACACTGAAGCTTTCTTT.

The chain combines TRBV7-2 with TRBJ1-4, with D tentatively TRBD1 (5 bases). Trimming removed 0 bases from V and 4 bases from J, with 9 bases in between. The CDR3 length is 15 residues. Germline CDR1 and CDR2: SGHTA and FQGNSA. The CDR3 region is CASSLAQAINEKLFF. The CDR3 nucleotides read TGTGCCAGCAGCTTAGCACAGGCGATTAATGAAAAACTGTTTTTT. Complete variable domain (other parts from reference TRBV7-2 and TRBJ1-4): GAGVSQSPSNKVTEKGKDVELRCDPISGHTALYWYRQSLGQGLEFLIYFQGNSAPDKSGLPSDRFSAERTGGSVSTLTIQRTQQEDSAVYLCASSLAQAINEKLFFGSGTQLSVL.

The chain employs TRBV7-9 and TRBJ1-2, with 8 bases lining up with TRBD1. CDR1 and CDR2 (germline): SEHNR, FQNEAQ (reference sequence). V trimming: 2 bases; J trimming: 2 bases; junction bases outside the gene matches: 7. This CDR3 is built from 16 residues. This CDR3 is CASSLSQGAKNYGYTF. DNA for the CDR3: TGTGCCAGCAGCTTATCCCAGGGGGCGAAGAACTATGGCTACACCTTC.

The genes are TRBV15 and TRBJ2-5, with TRBD2 matching 7 bases. The V segment lost 1 base and the J segment 5 bases; nucleotides outside the gene matches: 7. This CDR3 has 15 residues. Germline V gives CDR1 LNHNV, CDR2 YYDKDF (reference sequence). Written as DNA, the CDR3 is TGTGCCACCAGCAGAGGCTCGGGAGGCTTCGAGACCCAGTACTTC. This encodes CATSRGSGGFETQYF.

V gene TRBV5-1 combines with J gene TRBJ1-1; TRBD1 matches 8 bases. The junction had 7 bases not matched to a gene; V was cut back by 4 bases and J by 5 bases. The CDR3 totals 14 residues. Germline V gene sequence: CDR1 SGHRS, CDR2 YFSETQ. The CDR3 sequence: CASSVGQGNTEAFF. The CDR3 DNA is TGCGCCAGCAGCGTAGGACAGGGTAATACTGAAGCTTTCTTT.

The CDR3 DNA sequence: TGTGCCAGCAGTCTTGATACGGGGTCAGCCAAAAACATTCAGTACTTC. The encoded protein is CASSLDTGSAKNIQYF. V and J are TRBV6-4 and TRBJ2-4; perhaps TRBD2 as D (5 bases). This CDR3 is 16 amino acids long. Germline V gene lookup returns CDR1 MRHNA and CDR2 SNTAGT. V was trimmed by 5 bases and J by 0 bases, leaving 14 bases between them.

Only a few counts were recorded for this clone. This chain connects TRBV29-1 to TRBJ2-7, with D perhaps TRBD2 (5 bases). CDR3 size: 13 residues. From germline, CDR1 is SQVTM and CDR2 ANQGSEA. The V end was cut by 4 bases, the J end by 6 bases, with 16 bases between. Here the CDR3 DNA reads TGCAGCGTTGGGGGTAGCGTTTTATCCGAGCAGTACTTC. Translation: CSVGGSVLSEQYF.

This sequence joins TRBV4-1 and TRBJ1-5; D call uncertain. V was cut by 0 bases and J by 9 bases, with 6 bases left in between. The CDR3 extends over 12 amino acids. Germline V gene lookup returns CDR1 MGHRA and CDR2 YSYEKL. The DNA of the CDR3 is TGCGCCAGCAGCCAAGATTACGGGCCCCAGCATTTT. It is translated as CASSQDYGPQHF.

The V and J genes are TRBV27 and TRBJ2-7; weak D call: TRBD2 (6 bases). The CDR3 totals 11 residues. Germline CDR1 reads MNHEY; CDR2 reads SMNVEV (reference sequence). The germline V and J ends were trimmed by 5 bases and 4 bases, with 6 bases remaining between them. In DNA, the CDR3 is TGTGCCAGCAGTGGGAGGTACGAGCAGTACTTC. Residues: CASSGRYEQYF.